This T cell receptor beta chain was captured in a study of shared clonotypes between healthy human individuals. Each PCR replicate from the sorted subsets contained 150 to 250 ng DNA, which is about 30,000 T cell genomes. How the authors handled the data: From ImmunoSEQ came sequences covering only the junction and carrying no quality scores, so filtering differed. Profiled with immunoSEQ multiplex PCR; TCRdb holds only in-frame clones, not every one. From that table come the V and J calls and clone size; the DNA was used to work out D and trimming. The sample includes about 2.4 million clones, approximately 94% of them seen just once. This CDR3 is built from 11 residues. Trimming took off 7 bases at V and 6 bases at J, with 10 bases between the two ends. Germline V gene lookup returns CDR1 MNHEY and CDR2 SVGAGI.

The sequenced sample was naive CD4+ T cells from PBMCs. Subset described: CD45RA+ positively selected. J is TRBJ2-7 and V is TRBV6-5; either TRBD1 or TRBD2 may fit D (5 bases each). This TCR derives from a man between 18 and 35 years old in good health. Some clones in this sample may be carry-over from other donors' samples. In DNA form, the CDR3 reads TGTGCCAGCAAAGGGGCGGGCGAGCAGTACTTC. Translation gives CASKGAGEQYF.